Listed here is a single T cell receptor (beta chain). This entry belongs to a study of blood T cell repertoires in COVID-19. Study-level information: COVID-19 samples from acute and convalescent phases originated in the United States, Italy and Spain. Sources were T cells, B-cell-depleted T cells, or PBMCs; the material itself was cDNA or gDNA.

Per the authors' pipeline: Reference gene primer amplification gave nucleated cell count estimates. Only in-frame clones appear in the TCRdb table, and some are missing; sequencing was by immunoSEQ multiplex PCR. V, J and clone size are taken as reported in that table, and D and trimming were inferred from the DNA itself. Of about 41,000 clones in the sample, around 83% were seen once. The V and J ends lost 4 bases and 0 bases respectively, with 13 bases between them. CDR3 length: 16 residues. Looked up from germline, CDR1 is MNHNS and CDR2 is SASEGT. The V gene is TRBV6-1, the J gene TRBJ1-5; D is uncertain. Sequencing was performed on peripheral blood. The sequence derives from a woman aged 60-70 years with acute or convalescent COVID-19. The CDR3 DNA sequence: TGTGCCAGCAGTGCTGTGAGAGGGCTTAGCAATCAGCCCCAGCATTTT. It translates to CASSAVRGLSNQPQHF.